Each of the 14 T cell receptor beta chains below was sequenced from the same sample in a study of T cells in Graves' hyperthyroidism and ophthalmopathy. RNA transcripts served as the template for amplifying TCR beta CDR3 regions. RT-PCR in the first round (using the HTBI primer set) targeted the TCR CDR3. One entry per CDR3 protein, called by TCRdb with MiXCR from the multiplex PCR reads. This table has fewer than 650,000 distinct CDR3 sequences, about 15% appearing once. The source material was blood. Receptor source: a woman aged 30 to 39 with Graves' hyperthyroidism that later progressed to Graves' ophthalmopathy.

This clonotype showed up just a few times. J is TRBJ2-6 and V is TRBV19; TRBD1 agrees at 9 bases. The V segment lost 9 bases and the J segment 0 bases; nucleotides outside the gene matches: 6. CDR3 length: 16 residues. Germline CDR1 and CDR2: LNHDA and SQIVND (reference sequence). CDR3 sequence (DNA): TGTGCCAGCACAGGGGGCTCCTTCTCTGGGGCCAACGTCCTGACTTTC. It encodes CASTGGSFSGANVLTF.

The sample holds many counts of this clonotype. The J gene is TRBJ2-7, the V gene TRBV27; the match to TRBD2 covers 11 bases. After removal of 10 bases from V and 3 bases from J, the junction contained 5 bases not matched to a gene. In germline, CDR1 is MNHEY, CDR2 SMNVEV (reference sequence). CDR3 length equals 13 residues. The CDR3 coding sequence is TGTGCCACCGGGACTAGCGGAGACTACGAGCAGTACTTC. This gives the protein CATGTSGDYEQYF.

This sequence joins TRBV7-3 and TRBJ1-1; 7 bases are a match to TRBD1. The V segment lost 8 bases and the J segment 1 base; nucleotides outside the gene matches: 4. Germline V gene lookup returns CDR1 SGHTA and CDR2 FQGTGA. This CDR3 is 13 amino acids long. CDR3 sequence: CASGTEQNTEAFF. In DNA, the CDR3 is TGTGCCAGCGGGACAGAACAGAACACTGAAGCTTTCTTT.

This clonotype was observed a handful of times. The rearrangement uses TRBV28 and TRBJ1-5; D is unresolved. Trimming removed 8 bases from V and 0 bases from J, with 11 bases in between. CDR3 length: 14 residues. The germline CDR1 and CDR2 sequences are MDHEN and SYDVKM. This CDR3 reads CASFLLGSNQPQHF. The DNA of the CDR3 is TGTGCCAGCTTCCTCCTAGGTAGCAATCAGCCCCAGCATTTT.

The chain links TRBV6-1 to TRBJ2-3; 7 positions match TRBD2. With 6 bases clipped from V and 4 bases from J, the junction kept 13 bases outside the gene matches. This CDR3 is built from 16 residues. Germline CDR1 MNHNS, CDR2 SASEGT. Here the CDR3 reads CASRTAGGSGADTQYF. The DNA of the CDR3 is TGTGCCAGCAGAACGGCGGGCGGGAGTGGGGCAGATACGCAGTATTTT.

This clonotype was counted many times. V usage is TRBV27 and J usage is TRBJ2-7; D call uncertain. The CDR3 totals 15 residues. V lost 5 bases, J lost 6 bases, and 20 bases lay in between. From germline, CDR1 is MNHEY and CDR2 SMNVEV (reference sequence). The CDR3 DNA reads as TGTGCCAGCAGTCCCCTGGTGTCTGTAGGCGGCGAGCAGTACTTC. It translates to CASSPLVSVGGEQYF.

This clonotype has at least ten counts. The chain couples TRBV7-8 to TRBJ2-7; 7 positions match TRBD2. Germline values: CDR1 SGHVS, CDR2 FQNEAQ. The J segment lost 2 bases and the V segment lost 1 base, leaving 2 bases of the junction unmatched. The CDR3 is 14 amino acids. CDR3 DNA: TGTGCCAGCAGCTTAGGGGGGACTACCTACGAGCAGTACTTC. Its translation is CASSLGGTTYEQYF.

This clonotype was recorded a few times. V gene TRBV9 combines with J gene TRBJ2-3; D is perhaps TRBD2 (7 bases). Germline assignment: CDR1 SGDLS and CDR2 YYNGEE. CDR3 size: 14 residues. V dropped 4 bases and J dropped 5 bases, with 14 bases sitting between them. The CDR3 nucleotides read TGTGCCAGCAGCCCTCGGGGGGCCGTAGATACGCAGTATTTT. Translation gives CASSPRGAVDTQYF. The full variable domain, its missing parts supplied by reference TRBV9 and TRBJ2-3, is DSGVTQTPKHLITATGQRVTLRCSPRSGDLSVYWYQQSLDQGLQFLIQYYNGEERAKGNILERFSAQQFPDLHSELNLSSLELGDSALYFCASSPRGAVDTQYFGPGTRLTVL.

This clonotype showed up many times. CDR3 loop: CASRSATSGASSYNEQFF. The CDR3 region has the DNA TGCGCCAGCCGCTCGGCGACTAGCGGGGCCAGCTCCTACAATGAGCAGTTCTTC. This rearrangement joins TRBV5-1 to TRBJ2-1, with 11 bases matching TRBD2. CDR1 is SGHRS, CDR2 YFSETQ, per germline. J gave up 0 bases and V 7 bases, and 12 bases lay outside the gene matches. The CDR3 contains 18 residues.

This clonotype was detected ten times or more. The chain has TRBV19 and TRBJ2-2; 7 bases agree with TRBD1. Trimming took 7 bases from V and 7 from J; bases not matched to a gene: 6. Germline-derived CDR1 and CDR2 are LNHDA and SQIVND (reference sequence). There are 13 residues in the CDR3. The CDR3 coding sequence is TGTGCCAGTAAGGGGGCAGGGATCGGGGAGCTGTTTTTT. Protein: CASKGAGIGELFF.

The V and J genes are TRBV19 and TRBJ2-2, with D perhaps matching TRBD2 (6 bases). Trimming shortened V by 5 bases and J by 4 bases, and 11 bases separated the two germline ends. The CDR3 loop spans 14 amino acids. Germline V gene data show CDR1 as LNHDA and CDR2 as SQIVND (reference sequence). CDR3 loop: CASSGGLITGELFF. The CDR3 DNA reads as TGTGCCAGTAGTGGAGGGCTCATCACCGGGGAGCTGTTTTTT.

Concerning this clonotype: One base away lies a much larger clone, so this may be a sequencing read error. This rearrangement joins TRBV12-3 or TRBV12-4 to TRBJ2-5; 7 bases fit TRBD2. The CDR3 runs 16 residues. This CDR3 is CASSVNPGGNQESQYF. For the CDR3, the DNA is TGTGCCAGCAGCGTCAACCCCGGGGGGAACCAAGAGAGCCAGTACTTC.

The chain carries TRBV6-1 and TRBJ2-7; TRBD2 matches 7 bases. V trimming: 7 bases; J trimming: 3 bases; junction bases outside the gene matches: 6. Germline CDR1 and CDR2: MNHNS and SASEGT. The CDR3 has 13 residues. In DNA form, the CDR3 reads TGTGCCAGCAACCGGGAGGCTATCTACGAGCAGTACTTC. Amino acid sequence: CASNREAIYEQYF.

The sample holds many counts of this clonotype. The chain has TRBV15 and TRBJ2-1; 13 bases line up with TRBD2. The V gene's germline CDR1 is LNHNV and CDR2 YYDKDF (reference sequence). The junction had 14 bases not matched to a gene; V was cut back by 5 bases and J by 4 bases. The CDR3 covers 19 residues. The CDR3 nucleotides are TGTGCCACCAGCTTAGGACTAGCGGGAGTAGGATTGGCGTACAATGAGCAGTTCTTC. Translation gives CATSLGLAGVGLAYNEQFF.